Each of the 14 T cell receptor beta chains below was sequenced from the same sample in a study of blood T cell repertoires in COVID-19 (TCRdb year 2020). The library was generated by the immunoSEQ multiplex PCR assay. TCRdb obtained this table from immuneACCESS and retained in-frame rearrangements with V and J assigned. These tables miss some clones; where compared with another copy, unresolved V genes account for less than half of the shortfall, and the remainder is unexplained. This sample has 30,000 to 50,000 clones in its table, and roughly 94% of those were observed once. 4.1% of the sample lies in the top ten. The sequencing sample was made of peripheral blood. The receptors were gathered from a human donor with active COVID-19. The donor label of this sample is uncertain.

The rearrangement joins TRBV11-3 to TRBJ2-2; 9 nucleotides align to TRBD2. Germline V lookup: CDR1 SGHNT, CDR2 YENEEA. This CDR3 has 20 amino acids. The V segment lost 0 bases and the J segment 0 bases; nucleotides outside the gene matches: 11. This CDR3 reads CASSLDEVGLAGTNTGELFF. CDR3 nucleotides: TGTGCCAGCAGCTTAGATGAGGTCGGCCTAGCGGGGACGAACACCGGGGAGCTGTTTTTT.

The chain employs TRBV12-1 and TRBJ2-2; TRBD2 was called by the table and not checked on the DNA. TRBV12-1 is a listed pseudogene. This CDR3 has 15 amino acids. Here the CDR3 reads CASTRLAAHTGELFF. Written as DNA, the CDR3 is TGTGCCAGCACGCGACTAGCGGCGCACACCGGGGAGCTGTTTTTT.

The chain couples TRBV2 to TRBJ2-5; tentative D call: TRBD2 (6 bases). This CDR3 contains 16 residues. Per the germline V gene, CDR1 is SNHLY and CDR2 is FYNNEI. V was clipped by 6 bases and J by 4 bases, with 21 bases between them. As DNA, the CDR3 is TGTGCCAGCAGCCTAGACCCGGCGGGAACCCCAGAGACCCAGTACTTC. Its protein is CASSLDPAGTPETQYF.

The chain links TRBV3-1 (or the pseudogene TRBV3-2) to TRBJ2-7; D remains ambiguous. The ends were cut back, 0 bases at V and 5 bases at J, with 11 bases in the middle. CDR1 LGHDT and CDR2 YNNKEL come from the germline V gene (reference sequence). CDR3 length equals 14 residues. The CDR3 protein is CASSQDRSNHEQYF. As DNA, the CDR3 is TGTGCCAGCAGCCAAGATAGGAGTAACCACGAGCAGTACTTC.

The rearrangement links TRBV14 to TRBJ1-2; D call uncertain. Trimming cost V 1 base and J 8 bases, with 8 bases left between them. Germline V gene lookup returns CDR1 SGHDN and CDR2 FVKESK. This CDR3 region has 12 residues. This chain's CDR3 is CASSQVRSGYTF. The CDR3 DNA is TGTGCCAGCAGCCAAGTGAGGAGCGGCTACACCTTC.

This clone was recorded a few times. This chain uses TRBV4-3 with TRBJ2-6; 10 bases are shared with TRBD1. The CDR3 spans 17 residues. V was clipped by 1 base and J by 3 bases; unmatched bases: 3. Germline values: CDR1 LGHNA, CDR2 YSLEER. In DNA, the CDR3 is TGCGCCAGCAGCCAAGCGACAGGGGGCGATGGGGCCAACGTCCTGACTTTC. Protein sequence: CASSQATGGDGANVLTF.

V gene TRBV7-2 combines with J gene TRBJ2-7; D is unresolved. Germline V gene data show CDR1 as SGHTA and CDR2 as FQGNSA. This CDR3 is 13 amino acids long. V was cut by 5 bases and J by 4 bases, with 12 bases left in between. Here the CDR3 DNA reads TGTGCCAGCAGCCTAAAAAACCCGTACGAGCAGTACTTC. This translates into CASSLKNPYEQYF. The full variable domain, with the rest looked up from reference TRBV7-2 and TRBJ2-7, is GAGVSQSPSNKVTEKGKDVELRCDPISGHTALYWYRQSLGQGLEFLIYFQGNSAPDKSGLPSDRFSAERTGGSVSTLTIQRTQQEDSAVYLCASSLKNPYEQYFGPGTRLTVT.

The CDR3 DNA follows: TGTGCCAGCAGGAATGACAGGGTCCAAGAGACCCAGTACTTC. It yields the protein CASRNDRVQETQYF. The rearrangement uses TRBV2 and TRBJ2-5, with 7 bases fitting TRBD1. Trimming took 6 bases from V and 1 from J; bases not matched to a gene: 5. CDR3 length: 14 amino acids. CDR1 and CDR2 (germline): SNHLY, FYNNEI.

This clone was detected only once. The rearrangement joins TRBV7-8 to TRBJ1-3; D is uncertain. The ends were cut back, 8 bases at V and 3 bases at J, with 14 bases in the middle. This CDR3 spans 14 amino acids. Germline values: CDR1 SGHVS, CDR2 FQNEAQ. CDR3 nucleotides: TGTGCCAGCTCGTTCGGGTCCCGTGGAAACACCATATATTTT. It codes for CASSFGSRGNTIYF.

CDR3 region: CASRPRDRVDYGYTF. The CDR3 nucleotides read TGTGCCAGCAGGCCCCGGGACAGGGTGGACTATGGCTACACCTTC. The chain carries TRBV6-4 and TRBJ1-2; 9 nucleotides align to TRBD1. Unmatched junction bases numbered 8, after V lost 6 bases and J lost 3 bases. CDR1 MRHNA and CDR2 SNTAGT come from the germline V gene. The CDR3 has 15 amino acids.

This chain connects TRBV20-1 to TRBJ2-1, with TRBD2 matching over 10 bases. The germline V gene encodes CDR1 DFQATT and CDR2 SNEGSKA (reference sequence). This CDR3 is built from 18 residues. V dropped 3 bases and J dropped 0; count of bases not matched to a gene: 11. CDR3 in amino acids: CSASQTGLASNSYNEQFF. Here the CDR3 DNA reads TGCAGTGCTAGTCAAACGGGACTAGCGAGTAACTCCTACAATGAGCAGTTCTTC.

The V gene is TRBV6-6, the J gene TRBJ2-1, with 12 nucleotides matching TRBD2. Germline V gene data show CDR1 as MNHNY and CDR2 as SVGAGI (reference sequence). V dropped 2 bases and J dropped 2; count of bases not matched to a gene: 1. CDR3 length equals 16 residues. The CDR3 nucleotides are TGTGCCAGCAGTTACCTAGCGGGAGGGCCCTACAATGAGCAGTTCTTC. Amino acids: CASSYLAGGPYNEQFF.

This chain uses TRBV18 with TRBJ2-1, with D unresolved. Germline assignment: CDR1 KGHSH and CDR2 LQKENI. The CDR3 spans 15 residues. Trimming took 0 bases from V and 9 from J, leaving 15 bases between them. The CDR3 DNA follows: TGTGCCAGCTCACCACCTTCGGTGGAGCGAGGTGAGCAGTTCTTC. This sequence encodes CASSPPSVERGEQFF.

This chain uses TRBV23-1 with TRBJ2-7; D is perhaps TRBD2 (6 bases). TRBV23-1 is treated as an ORF (open reading frame) with a function not yet certain. This CDR3 spans 14 amino acids. V was cut by 4 bases and J by 2 bases, with 12 bases left in between. The CDR3 reads CASSRGGETYEQYF. The DNA of the CDR3 is TGCGCCAGCAGTCGGGGAGGAGAAACCTACGAGCAGTACTTC.